The rows below give T cell receptor beta chains drawn from one sample of a study of shared clonotypes between healthy human individuals. Libraries were prepared by immunoSEQ multiplex PCR; TCRdb keeps only in-frame clonotypes and omits some of them. Of 1,500,000 or so clones listed, roughly 95% are singletons. Sequences were obtained from naive CD4+ T cells sorted from blood. These receptors were taken from a man aged 30 to 39 in good health. Each CDR3 is given with its conserved first and last residue. The D gene is left open where the match is weak. Clone size is not always given. Where it is, it says once, few, many or a class for expanded clones.

V gene: TRBV6-1; clone size: NA; CDR3 length: 15; D gene: NA; J gene: TRBJ1-5; CDR3 protein: CASNPRQGNNQPQHF
V gene: TRBV9; clone size: once; CDR3 length: 13; D gene: NA; J gene: TRBJ2-2; CDR3 protein: CASSVRVTGELFF
V gene: TRBV5-6; clone size: NA; CDR3 length: 14; D gene: NA; J gene: TRBJ2-6; CDR3 protein: CASSFGAGANVLTF
V gene: TRBV7-9; clone size: NA; CDR3 length: 14; D gene: NA; J gene: TRBJ2-2; CDR3 protein: CASRGGEYTGELFF
V gene: TRBV7-3; clone size: NA; CDR3 length: 18; D gene: TRBD2; J gene: TRBJ2-2; CDR3 protein: CASSLRASGRIGSGELFF
V gene: TRBV15; clone size: NA; CDR3 length: 16; D gene: NA; J gene: TRBJ2-2; CDR3 protein: CATSRRGFANTGELFF
V gene: TRBV19; clone size: NA; CDR3 length: 16; D gene: TRBD2; J gene: TRBJ2-7; CDR3 protein: CASSNLVGAGVNEQYF
V gene: TRBV13; clone size: NA; CDR3 length: 12; D gene: NA; J gene: TRBJ2-7; CDR3 protein: CASSLTTYEQYF
V gene: TRBV5-1; clone size: NA; CDR3 length: 15; D gene: TRBD1; J gene: TRBJ1-4; CDR3 protein: CASSRGQETNEKLFF
V gene: TRBV5-4; clone size: NA; CDR3 length: 15; D gene: NA; J gene: TRBJ2-7; CDR3 protein: CASSLSGNSPYEQYF
V gene: TRBV5-1; clone size: NA; CDR3 length: 17; D gene: NA; J gene: TRBJ1-3; CDR3 protein: CASSLGQSRLSGNTIYF
V gene: TRBV5-8; clone size: NA; CDR3 length: 15; D gene: NA; J gene: TRBJ1-4; CDR3 protein: CASSQMLARAEKLFF
V gene: TRBV28; clone size: NA; CDR3 length: 22; D gene: TRBD2; J gene: TRBJ2-5; CDR3 protein: CASRARRRRGLAGVADQETQYF
V gene: TRBV6-1; clone size: NA; CDR3 length: 12; D gene: NA; J gene: TRBJ2-1; CDR3 protein: CASSLRRGEQFF
V gene: TRBV19; clone size: NA; CDR3 length: 17; D gene: NA; J gene: TRBJ1-4; CDR3 protein: CASSISTVGQTNEKLFF
V gene: TRBV5-4; clone size: NA; CDR3 length: 13; D gene: TRBD1; J gene: TRBJ2-7; CDR3 protein: CASRSGQTYEQYF
V gene: TRBV5-4; clone size: NA; CDR3 length: 12; D gene: NA; J gene: TRBJ2-1; CDR3 protein: CASSLGNNEQFF
V gene: TRBV4-1; clone size: NA; CDR3 length: 18; D gene: NA; J gene: TRBJ1-4; CDR3 protein: CASSQRPEPGLKDEKLFF
V gene: TRBV10-3; clone size: NA; CDR3 length: 15; D gene: TRBD1; J gene: TRBJ2-2; CDR3 protein: CAISGGTGLLGELFF
V gene: TRBV10-3; clone size: once; CDR3 length: 12; D gene: NA; J gene: TRBJ2-1; CDR3 protein: CASHHSDNEQFF
V gene: TRBV11-2; clone size: NA; CDR3 length: 19; D gene: NA; J gene: TRBJ2-5; CDR3 protein: CASSLRAAAQNGGQETQYF
V gene: TRBV28; clone size: once; CDR3 length: 14; D gene: NA; J gene: TRBJ1-2; CDR3 protein: CASSPPPDNYGYTF
V gene: TRBV5-1; clone size: NA; CDR3 length: 11; D gene: NA; J gene: TRBJ2-7; CDR3 protein: CASSLNSRQYF
V gene: TRBV6-5; clone size: NA; CDR3 length: 13; D gene: NA; J gene: TRBJ2-2; CDR3 protein: CASRKGGAGELFF
V gene: TRBV11-2; clone size: NA; CDR3 length: 13; D gene: TRBD1; J gene: TRBJ2-5; CDR3 protein: CASRVDRSETQYF
V gene: TRBV19; clone size: NA; CDR3 length: 13; D gene: NA; J gene: TRBJ1-1; CDR3 protein: CASSGGLSTEAFF
V gene: TRBV7-9; clone size: NA; CDR3 length: 15; D gene: TRBD1; J gene: TRBJ1-4; CDR3 protein: CASSSDRVVNEKLFF
V gene: TRBV10-3; clone size: NA; CDR3 length: 17; D gene: TRBD2; J gene: TRBJ2-1; CDR3 protein: CAISVTSAASSYNEQFF
V gene: TRBV7-8; clone size: NA; CDR3 length: 13; D gene: NA; J gene: TRBJ2-3; CDR3 protein: CASSWGRPDTQYF
V gene: TRBV5-4; clone size: NA; CDR3 length: 13; D gene: NA; J gene: TRBJ2-1; CDR3 protein: CASSFHRLDEQFF
V gene: TRBV2; clone size: NA; CDR3 length: 15; D gene: NA; J gene: TRBJ2-2; CDR3 protein: CASTQNRGYTGELFF
V gene: TRBV29-1; clone size: NA; CDR3 length: 15; D gene: NA; J gene: TRBJ2-1; CDR3 protein: CSGGQRLAVDNEQFF
V gene: TRBV6-1; clone size: NA; CDR3 length: 12; D gene: NA; J gene: TRBJ1-2; CDR3 protein: CASSEQAYGYTF
V gene: TRBV6-6; clone size: NA; CDR3 length: 15; D gene: NA; J gene: TRBJ2-6; CDR3 protein: CASSYLTSGANVLTF
V gene: TRBV7-7; clone size: NA; CDR3 length: 15; D gene: NA; J gene: TRBJ2-1; CDR3 protein: CASSPPKWGDNEQFF
V gene: TRBV19; clone size: NA; CDR3 length: 18; D gene: NA; J gene: TRBJ1-4; CDR3 protein: CASKALPRATSWGEKLFF
V gene: TRBV4-1; clone size: once; CDR3 length: 13; D gene: NA; J gene: TRBJ2-3; CDR3 protein: CASSQPDTDTQYF
V gene: TRBV18; clone size: NA; CDR3 length: 16; D gene: NA; J gene: TRBJ2-5; CDR3 protein: CASSPSDRNHQETQYF
V gene: TRBV9; clone size: NA; CDR3 length: 14; D gene: NA; J gene: TRBJ1-1; CDR3 protein: CASSVVPLNTEAFF
V gene: TRBV28; clone size: NA; CDR3 length: 15; D gene: NA; J gene: TRBJ1-3; CDR3 protein: CASRHGTSSGNTIYF
V gene: TRBV18; clone size: NA; CDR3 length: 13; D gene: TRBD1; J gene: TRBJ1-1; CDR3 protein: CASSPGQGDEAFF
V gene: TRBV5-4; clone size: NA; CDR3 length: 12; D gene: NA; J gene: TRBJ2-1; CDR3 protein: CASSPARGEQFF
V gene: TRBV7-9; clone size: NA; CDR3 length: 18; D gene: NA; J gene: TRBJ2-3; CDR3 protein: CASSLGIPPSPSTDTQYF
V gene: TRBV28; clone size: NA; CDR3 length: 13; D gene: NA; J gene: TRBJ1-5; CDR3 protein: CASSLDGLRPQHF
V gene: TRBV19; clone size: NA; CDR3 length: 19; D gene: TRBD1; J gene: TRBJ1-5; CDR3 protein: CASSRRSPGTALRNQPQHF
V gene: TRBV27; clone size: NA; CDR3 length: 14; D gene: NA; J gene: TRBJ1-5; CDR3 protein: CASSFRSRGQPQHF